This T cell receptor (beta chain) was sequenced in a study of regulatory dendritic cells for organ transplantation. In the study overall: Day 6 dendritic cell cultures were stimulated with LPS.

General observations from the study: Considerable individual heterogeneity was seen in alloreactive memory CD8+ T cells. Naive CD4+ and CD8+ repertoires were highly diverse; memory CD8+ was most oligoclonal.

Allogeneic regulatory or mature dendritic cells were co-cultured for less than six days with CFSE-labeled sorted T cells at 1:10. CD4+ or CD8+ T cells were sorted as naive CD45RA+ or memory CD45RO+. The protocol was immunoSEQ multiplex PCR, while the TCRdb copy is restricted to in-frame clones and leaves out a portion. Of some 11,000 clones listed, about four fifths are singletons. The trim removed 5 bases at V and 1 base at J, leaving 12 bases unmatched. This CDR3 has 18 amino acids. CDR1 and CDR2 (germline): LNHDA, SQIVND (reference sequence). Of note for this clone: Its specificity is unknown.

The rearrangement joins TRBV19 to TRBJ2-2; 8 bases line up with TRBD1. The sequencing sample was made of naive CD8+ T cells from blood cultured with regulatory dendritic cells. The subset is: CD45RA+ naive T cells. This clonotype was obtained from a human donor in good health. The CDR3 spells CASSVKFTGTGNTGELFF. CDR3 DNA sequence: TGTGCCAGTAGTGTAAAATTTACCGGGACAGGGAACACCGGGGAGCTGTTTTTT. Using reference TRBV19 and TRBJ2-2 for the parts outside the CDR3, the full variable domain is DGGITQSPKYLFRKEGQNVTLSCEQNLNHDAMYWYRQDPGQGLRLIYYSQIVNDFQKGDIAEGYSVSREKKESFPLTVTSAQKNPTAFYLCASSVKFTGTGNTGELFFGEGSRLTVL.